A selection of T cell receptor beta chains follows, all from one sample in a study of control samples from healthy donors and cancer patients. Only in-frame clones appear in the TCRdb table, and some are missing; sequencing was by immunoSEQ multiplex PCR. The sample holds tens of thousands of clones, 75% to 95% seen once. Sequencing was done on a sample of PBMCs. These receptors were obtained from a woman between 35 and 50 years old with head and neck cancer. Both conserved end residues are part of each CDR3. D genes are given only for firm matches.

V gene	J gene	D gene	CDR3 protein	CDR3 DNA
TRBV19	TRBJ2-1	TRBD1	CASSSQGNEQFF	TGTGCCAGTAGTTCACAGGGGAATGAGCAGTTCTTC
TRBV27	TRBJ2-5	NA	CASSPVGETQYF	TGTGCCAGCAGTCCCGTGGGCGAGACCCAGTACTTC
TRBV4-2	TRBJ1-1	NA	CASSQPAALNTEAFF	TGTGCCAGCAGCCAACCAGCGGCGTTGAACACTGAAGCTTTCTTT
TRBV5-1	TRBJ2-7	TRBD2	CASSLGSGSGSYYEQYF	TGCGCCAGCAGCTTGGGAAGTGGTAGCGGGAGTTACTACGAGCAGTACTTC
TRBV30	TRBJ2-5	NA	CAWTLTGGRETQYF	TGTGCCTGGACGCTCACGGGTGGACGGGAGACCCAGTACTTC
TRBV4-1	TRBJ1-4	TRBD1	CASSQGTGWEKLFF	TGCGCCAGCAGCCAAGGGACAGGGTGGGAAAAACTGTTTTTT
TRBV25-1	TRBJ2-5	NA	CASSNVQETQYF	TGTGCCAGCAGTAACGTCCAAGAGACCCAGTACTTC
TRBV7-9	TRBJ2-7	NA	CASSLGGEAYEQYF	TGTGCCAGCAGCTTAGGGGGAGAAGCTTACGAGCAGTACTTC
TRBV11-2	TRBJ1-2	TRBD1	CASSLQGESYTF	TGTGCCAGCAGCCTTCAGGGGGAGAGCTACACCTTC
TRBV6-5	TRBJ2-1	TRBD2	CASSPLSGTNNEQFF	TGTGCCAGCAGTCCCCTAAGCGGGACCAACAATGAGCAGTTCTTC